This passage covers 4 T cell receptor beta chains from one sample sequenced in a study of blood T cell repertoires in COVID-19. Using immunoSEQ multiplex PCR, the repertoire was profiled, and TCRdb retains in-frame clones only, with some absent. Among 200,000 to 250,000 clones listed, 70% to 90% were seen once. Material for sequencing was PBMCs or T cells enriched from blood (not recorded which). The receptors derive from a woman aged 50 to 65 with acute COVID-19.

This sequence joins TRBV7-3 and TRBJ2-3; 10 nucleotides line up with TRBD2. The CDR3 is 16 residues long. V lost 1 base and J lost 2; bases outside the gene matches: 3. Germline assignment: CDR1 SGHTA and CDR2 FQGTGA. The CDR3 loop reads CASSLRLAGPTDTQYF. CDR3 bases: TGTGCCAGCAGCTTAAGACTAGCGGGTCCCACAGATACGCAGTATTTT. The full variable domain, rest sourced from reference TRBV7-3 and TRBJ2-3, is GAGVSQTPSNKVTEKGKYVELRCDPISGHTALYWYRQSLGQGPEFLIYFQGTGAADDSGLPNDRFFAVRPEGSVSTLKIQRTERGDSAVYLCASSLRLAGPTDTQYFGPGTRLTVL.

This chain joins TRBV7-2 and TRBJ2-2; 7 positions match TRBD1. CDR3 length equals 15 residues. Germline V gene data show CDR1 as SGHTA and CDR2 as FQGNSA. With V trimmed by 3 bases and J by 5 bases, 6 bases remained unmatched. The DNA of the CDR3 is TGTGCCAGCAGCTTCCGGGACAGTAGTACCGGGGAGCTGTTTTTT. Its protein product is CASSFRDSSTGELFF.

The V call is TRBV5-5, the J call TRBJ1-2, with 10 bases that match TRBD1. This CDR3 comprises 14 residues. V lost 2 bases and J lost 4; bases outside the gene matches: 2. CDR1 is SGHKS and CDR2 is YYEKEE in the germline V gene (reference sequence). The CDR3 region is CASSLGTGVYGYTF. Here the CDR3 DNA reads TGTGCCAGCAGCTTAGGGACAGGGGTCTATGGCTACACCTTC.

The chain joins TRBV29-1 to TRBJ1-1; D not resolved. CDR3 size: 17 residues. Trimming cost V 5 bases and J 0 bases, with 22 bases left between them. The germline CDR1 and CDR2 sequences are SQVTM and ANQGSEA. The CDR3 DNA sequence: TGCAGCGTTCGGCCTCTAGGACTGCTCTCCATGAACACTGAAGCTTTCTTT. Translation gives CSVRPLGLLSMNTEAFF.